The TCR beta chain under discussion was sequenced for a study of memory B cells and T cells in multiple sclerosis. Data came from immunoSEQ multiplex PCR; TCRdb stores just in-frame clones and leaves some out. The sample records more than 12,000 clones, about 70% being singletons. General study points: Clone-set sizes differed between compartments, so shared clonotype counts needed normalization.

V shed 8 bases, J shed 5 bases, and the junction held 13 bases outside the gene matches. The V gene's germline CDR1 is SGHVS and CDR2 FQNEAQ. The CDR3 is 15 residues long. Notes on this clone: Its cognate antigen is unknown.

Sequences were obtained from memory (CD45RO+) CD4+ T cells from blood. This chain joins TRBV7-8 and TRBJ2-7; 9 bases map to TRBD2. This receptor was obtained from a human donor with multiple sclerosis. CDR3 residues: CASSAGGSGVHEQYF. In nucleotides, the CDR3 is TGTGCCAGCTCAGCGGGAGGTTCCGGGGTCCACGAGCAGTACTTC.